The present entry profiles one T cell receptor beta chain with its context. Samples underwent the assay at deep level. The repertoire was sequenced with immunoSEQ multiplex PCR; TCRdb's copy has only in-frame clones and lacks some. The table includes 550,000 to 800,000 clones, around 72% detected once. Germline V gene lookup returns CDR1 GTSNPN and CDR2 SVGIG (reference sequence). V was pared by 0 bases and J by 3 bases, with 14 bases between. The length of the CDR3 is 15 residues. This entry comes from a study of shared clonotypes between healthy human individuals. Naive CD45RA+ and memory CD45RA-negative subsets were split from CD4+ cells.

The sequence was obtained from a woman aged 25 to 45 in good health. The J gene is TRBJ1-1, the V gene TRBV30, with D possibly being TRBD1 (5 bases). The source material was memory CD4+ T cells sorted from blood. Subset given: CD45RA-negative fraction. The CDR3, as DNA: TGTGCCTGGAGTGTATCTCGGGGGAGGGACACTGAAGCTTTCTTT. Encoded protein: CAWSVSRGRDTEAFF.